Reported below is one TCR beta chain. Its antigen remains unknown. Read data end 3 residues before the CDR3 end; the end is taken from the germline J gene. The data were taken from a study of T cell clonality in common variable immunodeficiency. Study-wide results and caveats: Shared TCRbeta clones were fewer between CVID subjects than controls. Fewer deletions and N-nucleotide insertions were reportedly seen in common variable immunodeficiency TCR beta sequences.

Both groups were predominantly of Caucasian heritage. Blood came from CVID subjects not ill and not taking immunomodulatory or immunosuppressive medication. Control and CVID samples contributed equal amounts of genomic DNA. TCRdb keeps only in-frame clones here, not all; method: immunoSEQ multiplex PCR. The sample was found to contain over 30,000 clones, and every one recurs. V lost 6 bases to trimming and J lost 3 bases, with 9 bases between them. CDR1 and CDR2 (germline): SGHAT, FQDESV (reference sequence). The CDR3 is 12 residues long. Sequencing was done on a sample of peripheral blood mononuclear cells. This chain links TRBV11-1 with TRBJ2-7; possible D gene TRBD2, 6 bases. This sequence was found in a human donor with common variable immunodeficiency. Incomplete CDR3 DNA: TGTGCCAGCAGGCATAGCGGCTACGAG. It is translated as CASRHSGYE. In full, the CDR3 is CASRHSGYEQYF.